This is a list of T cell receptor beta chains from one sample in a study of T cell responses to AZD1222 COVID-19 vaccine. Assay: immunoSEQ multiplex PCR; the TCRdb copy retains only in-frame clones and omits some. The sample holds around 200,000 clones; approximately 94% are singletons and the top ten take around 1.6%. The source material was peripheral blood, sampled 28 days after the second AZD1222 dose. These receptor sequences come from an adult who received the AZD1222 COVID-19 vaccine. The CDR3 runs from the conserved cysteine through the conserved F or W. D genes are given only for firm matches. Clone size, where shown, is once, few, many, or a class for clones that have expanded.

TRBJ1-1 TRBV7-3 13 - TRBD1 CASSPEGTDEAFF TGTGCCAGCAGCCCCGAAGGGACAGATGAAGCTTTCTTT
TRBJ2-5 TRBV2 16 - TRBD2 CASRATSGGHQETQYF TGTGCCAGCAGGGCTACTAGCGGGGGCCACCAAGAGACCCAGTACTTC
TRBJ1-2 TRBV5-6 16 once TRBD1 CASTSLGQGTIYGYTF TGTGCCAGCACCTCATTAGGACAGGGGACCATCTATGGCTACACCTTC
TRBJ2-1 TRBV20-1 11 - - CSASMGTEQFF TGCAGTGCTAGCATGGGAACTGAGCAGTTCTTC
TRBJ1-1 TRBV9 14 - TRBD1 CASSETGGLTEAFF TGTGCCAGCAGTGAGACAGGGGGCCTCACTGAAGCTTTCTTT
TRBJ1-1 TRBV10-1 11 - - CASSGGSEAFF TGCGCCAGCAGTGGGGGATCTGAAGCTTTCTTT
TRBJ2-5 TRBV6-5 15 - TRBD1 CASSPGQAHVETQYF TGTGCCAGCAGCCCGGGACAGGCTCATGTGGAGACCCAGTACTTC
TRBJ2-5 TRBV11-3 14 - - CASSFPGPQETQYF TGTGCCAGCAGCTTTCCCGGTCCACAAGAGACCCAGTACTTC
TRBJ1-2 TRBV28 16 - - CASSTTGTLQGYGYTF TGTGCCAGCAGTACTACCGGGACTCTGCAAGGCTATGGCTACACCTTC
TRBJ1-1 TRBV19 13 - - CASSIQGWGEAFF TGTGCCAGTAGTATTCAGGGTTGGGGTGAAGCTTTCTTT
TRBJ1-2 TRBV21-1 15 - - CASSKVWTEDYGYTF TGTGCCAGCAGCAAAGTATGGACCGAAGACTATGGCTACACCTTC
TRBJ1-1 TRBV6-5 15 - - CASSYSWASNTEAFF TGTGCCAGCAGTTACTCCTGGGCGTCGAACACTGAAGCTTTCTTT
TRBJ2-3 TRBV7-2 15 - - CASSLAFRSTDTQYF TGTGCCAGCAGCTTAGCGTTTCGTAGCACAGATACGCAGTATTTT
TRBJ1-1 TRBV19 15 - - CASSPGLRINGEAFF TGTGCCAGTAGTCCGGGACTCCGAATAAACGGTGAAGCTTTCTTT
TRBJ1-3 TRBV6-6 15 - - CASSYSGVSGNTIYF TGTGCCAGCAGTTACTCAGGGGTCTCTGGAAACACCATATATTTT
TRBJ2-2 TRBV6-6 11 few - CASSYDGELFF TGTGCCAGCAGTTACGACGGGGAGCTGTTTTTT
TRBJ2-7 TRBV6-6 14 - TRBD2 CASSYLGGTYEQYF TGTGCCAGCAGTTACTTGGGGGGGACCTACGAGCAGTACTTC
TRBJ2-1 TRBV2 15 - TRBD2 CASSRGGLPYNEQFF TGTGCCAGCAGTCGCGGGGGGCTCCCTTACAATGAGCAGTTCTTC
TRBJ2-7 TRBV28 18 - - CASSSIITGISSSYEQYF TGTGCCAGCAGTTCAATTATTACAGGGATTTCGAGCTCCTACGAGCAGTACTTC
TRBJ1-5 TRBV7-6 17 - - CASSLGLGGAGGQPQHF TGTGCCAGCAGCTTAGGTTTGGGGGGCGCGGGGGGTCAGCCCCAGCATTTT
TRBJ2-7 TRBV28 14 - TRBD1 CASIRTGVYYEQYF TGTGCCAGCATCAGAACAGGGGTTTATTACGAGCAGTACTTC
TRBJ1-1 TRBV13 15 - TRBD1 CASSLGTGGATEAFF TGTGCCAGCAGCTTAGGGACAGGGGGCGCCACTGAAGCTTTCTTT
TRBJ1-4 TRBV28 15 once - CASTPTQSLNEKLFF TGTGCCAGCACACCAACTCAGAGTCTTAATGAAAAACTGTTTTTT
TRBJ2-3 TRBV4-1 17 - TRBD2 CASSQTPSRGGRDTQYF TGCGCCAGCAGCCAGACCCCTTCGCGGGGGGGCCGGGATACGCAGTATTTT
TRBJ2-3 TRBV3-1/TRBV3-2 12 - TRBD2 CASSQGGGQVNF TGTGCCAGCAGCCAGGGGGGAGGGCAGGTCAATTTT
TRBJ2-2 TRBV9 15 - - CASSHGTPNTGELFF TGTGCCAGCAGCCACGGGACACCGAACACCGGGGAGCTGTTTTTT
TRBJ1-5 TRBV6-4 16 - - CASSDRLEAGNQPQHF TGTGCCAGCAGTGACAGACTGGAGGCGGGCAATCAGCCCCAGCATTTT
TRBJ1-1 TRBV11-2 15 - - CASSLDGASNTEAFF TGTGCCAGCAGCTTAGATGGGGCTTCGAATACTGAAGCTTTCTTT